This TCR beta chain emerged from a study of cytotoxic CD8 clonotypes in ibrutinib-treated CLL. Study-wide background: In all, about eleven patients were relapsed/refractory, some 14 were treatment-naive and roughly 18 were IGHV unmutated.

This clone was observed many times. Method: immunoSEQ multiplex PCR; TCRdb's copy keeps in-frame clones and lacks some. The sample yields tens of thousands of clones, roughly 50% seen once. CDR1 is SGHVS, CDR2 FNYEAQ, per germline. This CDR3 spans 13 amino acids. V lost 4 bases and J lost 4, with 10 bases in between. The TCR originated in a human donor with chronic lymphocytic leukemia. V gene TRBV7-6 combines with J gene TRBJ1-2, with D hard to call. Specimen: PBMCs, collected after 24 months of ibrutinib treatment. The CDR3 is CASSYPGSYGYTF. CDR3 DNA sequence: TGTGCCAGCAGCTACCCGGGGTCCTATGGCTACACCTTC.